One sample yielded the 6 T cell receptor beta chains listed below, sequenced in a study of blood T cell repertoires in COVID-19. Profiling relied on immunoSEQ multiplex PCR, and the TCRdb table lists in-frame clones only, not all of them. Of about 240,000 clones in the sample, roughly 76% were seen once. The source material was peripheral blood. The receptors derive from an elderly woman with COVID-19, enrolled during active disease.

V and J are TRBV5-5 and TRBJ1-5; D gene uncertain. V gave up 2 bases and J gave up 0 bases, with 12 bases separating them. Germline CDR1 reads SGHKS; CDR2 reads YYEKEE (reference sequence). CDR3 size: 16 residues. For the CDR3, the DNA is TGTGCCAGCAGCTTCAATTACGGGTATAGCAATCAGCCCCAGCATTTT. It yields the protein CASSFNYGYSNQPQHF. Together with reference TRBV5-5 and TRBJ1-5, the CDR3 gives the full variable domain: DAGVTQSPTHLIKTRGQQVTLRCSPISGHKSVSWYQQVLGQGPQFIFQYYEKEERGRGNFPDRFSARQFPNYSSELNVNALLLGDSALYLCASSFNYGYSNQPQHFGDGTRLSIL.

The chain employs TRBV5-8 and TRBJ2-1; D possibly corresponds to TRBD1 (6 bases). The CDR3 totals 14 residues. Germline CDR1 reads SGHTS; CDR2 reads YDEGEE. V lost 3 bases and J lost 9, with 16 bases in between. This CDR3 reads CASSSLDRFGEQFF. CDR3 bases: TGTGCCAGCAGCTCCCTCGACAGGTTTGGTGAGCAGTTCTTC.

This clone came up many times. This sequence joins TRBV5-4 and TRBJ1-2; D gene unclear. The CDR3 contains 14 residues. Trimming took 1 base from V and 8 from J, leaving 15 bases between them. CDR1 SGHNT and CDR2 YYREEE come from the germline V gene (reference sequence). CDR3: CASSLLREGSGYTF. CDR3 nucleotide sequence: TGTGCCAGCAGCTTGCTTCGAGAAGGGAGCGGCTACACCTTC. Variable domain in full (rest from reference TRBV5-4 and TRBJ1-2): ETGVTQSPTHLIKTRGQQVTLRCSSQSGHNTVSWYQQALGQGPQFIFQYYREEENGRGNFPPRFSGLQFPNYSSELNVNALELDDSALYLCASSLLREGSGYTFGSGTRLTVV.

V gene TRBV3-1 (or the pseudogene TRBV3-2) combines with J gene TRBJ1-4, with D perhaps matching TRBD1 (6 bases). Germline CDR1 and CDR2: LGHDT and YNNKEL (reference sequence). The CDR3 has 15 amino acids. V shed 5 bases and J shed 8 bases, with 18 bases lying between them. The CDR3 nucleotides are TGTGCCAGCAGCACCCGAACAGGGTCAGGCGAAAAACTGTTTTTT. Protein product: CASSTRTGSGEKLFF.

The chain joins TRBV6-5 to TRBJ2-7; 9 positions match TRBD1. Germline trimming cut 4 bases from V and 1 base from J; bases unmatched to any gene: 5. The CDR3 spans 15 residues. Germline V gene lookup returns CDR1 MNHEY and CDR2 SVGAGI. The CDR3 DNA follows: TGTGCCAGCAGTTCTCCCGGGACAGGGTCCTACGAGCAGTACTTC. Protein sequence: CASSSPGTGSYEQYF.

This sequence joins TRBV29-1 and TRBJ1-1, with 10 bases lining up with TRBD1. V trimming: 6 bases; J trimming: 2 bases; junction bases outside the gene matches: 6. CDR1 is SQVTM, CDR2 ANQGSEA, per germline. The CDR3 is 14 residues long. DNA of the CDR3: TGCAGCGTGATGGGGACAGGGGCCAACACTGAAGCTTTCTTT. This sequence encodes CSVMGTGANTEAFF.